The rows below give T cell receptor beta chains drawn from one sample of a study of beta chain features in type 1 diabetes. The method was immunoSEQ multiplex PCR; TCRdb's version includes in-frame clones alone and lacks a portion of them. Of fewer than 900,000 clones in the sample, roughly a sixth were seen once. The sample comprised naive CD4+ T cells from blood. Every receptor here comes from a woman aged 18-30 years in good health. Each CDR3 is given with its conserved first and last residue. D genes are given only for firm matches. Clone size is shown for a subset of rows, as once, few, many or a class of expanded clone.

TRBD1	TRBV27	13	NA	TRBJ2-7	CASSRDRHYEQYF	TGTGCCAGCAGTCGGGACAGGCACTACGAGCAGTACTTC
NA	TRBV28	12	NA	TRBJ2-1	CASSLRPFGQFF	TGTGCCAGCAGTTTACGACCATTCGGGCAGTTCTTC
NA	TRBV9	13	NA	TRBJ1-1	CASSVTGGTEAFF	TGTGCCAGCAGCGTCACTGGAGGGACTGAAGCTTTCTTT
TRBD1	TRBV28	13	NA	TRBJ2-4	CASRQGQKNIQYF	TGTGCCAGCAGACAGGGACAGAAAAACATTCAGTACTTC
TRBD2	TRBV7-9	13	NA	TRBJ2-1	CASSPSGVDEQFF	TGTGCCAGCAGCCCGAGCGGGGTCGATGAGCAGTTCTTC
NA	TRBV28	14	few	TRBJ2-4	CASSSPGAKNIQYF	TGTGCCAGCAGTTCACCCGGAGCCAAAAACATTCAGTACTTC
NA	TRBV6-6	16	few	TRBJ2-7	CASSSGTLGTGYEQYF	TGTGCCAGCAGTTCCGGGACACTAGGGACGGGCTACGAGCAGTACTTC
TRBD1	TRBV28	14	NA	TRBJ2-2	CASSPQTGAGELFF	TGTGCCAGCAGTCCGCAGACAGGGGCCGGGGAGCTGTTTTTT
NA	TRBV4-3	17	few	TRBJ2-1	CASSQGVGGEMYNEQFF	TGCGCCAGCAGCCAGGGGGTTGGGGGCGAGATGTACAATGAGCAGTTCTTC
NA	TRBV27	12	NA	TRBJ2-5	CASSGNRETQYF	TGTGCCAGCAGCGGGAATCGAGAGACCCAGTACTTC
NA	TRBV6-6	13	NA	TRBJ2-7	CASSSSFSYEQYF	TGTGCCAGCAGTTCATCGTTCTCCTACGAGCAGTACTTC
NA	TRBV4-2	16	few	TRBJ2-1	CASSQVSGTGNNEQFF	TGTGCCAGCAGCCAAGTAAGTGGTACAGGGAACAATGAGCAGTTCTTC
NA	TRBV6-6	13	NA	TRBJ2-1	CASSRTAYNEQFF	TGTGCCAGCAGCAGGACTGCCTACAATGAGCAGTTCTTC
TRBD2	TRBV7-9	12	few	TRBJ2-1	CASGAGGNEQFF	TGTGCCAGCGGCGCGGGAGGGAATGAGCAGTTCTTC
TRBD2	TRBV11-2	12	NA	TRBJ2-1	CASSFTSAYQFF	TGTGCCAGCAGCTTTACTAGCGCTTACCAGTTCTTC
NA	TRBV19	14	few	TRBJ1-2	CASRLRDSNYGYTF	TGTGCCAGTAGACTCAGGGATTCTAACTATGGCTACACCTTC
NA	TRBV5-1	14	NA	TRBJ2-3	CASSSRGGTDTQYF	TGCGCCAGCAGCTCGAGGGGGGGCACAGATACGCAGTATTTT
NA	TRBV6-5	13	NA	TRBJ1-2	CASSEGLGYGYTF	TGTGCCAGCAGTGAAGGATTGGGCTATGGCTACACCTTC
NA	TRBV7-3	15	NA	TRBJ2-2	CASSLKRKHTGELFF	TGTGCCAGCAGTCTAAAGCGGAAACACACCGGGGAGCTGTTTTTT
NA	TRBV7-2	13	NA	TRBJ1-5	CASSFSSGEPQHF	TGTGCCAGCAGCTTTTCGAGCGGAGAGCCCCAGCATTTT
NA	TRBV10-3	14	NA	TRBJ1-1	CAISRDTMNTEAFF	TGTGCCATCAGCCGGGACACCATGAACACTGAAGCTTTCTTT
TRBD1	TRBV6-6	15	few	TRBJ1-1	CASITQGGKNTEAFF	TGTGCCAGCATTACACAGGGGGGGAAGAACACTGAAGCTTTCTTT
TRBD2	TRBV28	14	few	TRBJ2-3	CASTPSGSTDTQYF	TGTGCCAGCACGCCTAGCGGGAGCACAGATACGCAGTATTTT
NA	TRBV6-5	14	NA	TRBJ2-7	CASSYSLGVYEQYF	TGTGCCAGCAGTTACTCGCTAGGTGTCTACGAGCAGTACTTC
NA	TRBV5-1	14	NA	TRBJ1-2	CASSLQQGNYGYTF	TGCGCCAGCAGCTTGCAACAGGGCAACTATGGCTACACCTTC
NA	TRBV7-9	12	NA	TRBJ1-2	CASSLGPQSRTF	TGTGCCAGCAGCTTAGGTCCTCAGTCCCGGACCTTC
NA	TRBV27	15	NA	TRBJ2-2	CASSLLGANTGELFF	TGTGCCAGCAGTTTATTAGGGGCGAACACCGGGGAGCTGTTTTTT
NA	TRBV6-5	15	NA	TRBJ2-3	CASSQYGGHTDTQYF	TGTGCCAGCAGTCAATATGGCGGTCACACAGATACGCAGTATTTT
NA	TRBV5-4	16	NA	TRBJ2-5	CASTPYTLDGGETQYF	TGTGCCAGCACCCCTTATACACTAGACGGAGGAGAGACCCAGTACTTC
NA	TRBV5-1	12	few	TRBJ2-5	CASRRGEETQYF	TGCGCCAGCAGGAGGGGGGAAGAGACCCAGTACTTC
TRBD1	TRBV28	16	NA	TRBJ2-3	CASSSRQGASTDTQYF	TGTGCCAGCAGTTCAAGACAGGGGGCTAGCACAGATACGCAGTATTTT
NA	TRBV5-1	17	few	TRBJ2-1	CASKLVVSMSSYNEQFF	TGCGCCAGCAAACTTGTTGTGTCGATGAGCTCCTACAATGAGCAGTTCTTC
TRBD2	TRBV11-2	17	NA	TRBJ2-5	CASSLSWGLAGAETQYF	TGTGCCAGCAGCTTATCATGGGGACTAGCGGGAGCTGAGACCCAGTACTTC
NA	TRBV28	15	NA	TRBJ1-2	CASSFLYPQTVGYTF	TGTGCCAGCAGTTTCCTTTATCCCCAGACAGTGGGCTACACCTTC
NA	TRBV21-1	16	NA	TRBJ2-7	CASSKYPGLAGYEQYF	TGTGCCAGCAGCAAATACCCGGGACTAGCGGGATACGAGCAGTACTTC
NA	TRBV27	14	NA	TRBJ2-7	CASSFQTGNHEQYF	TGTGCCAGCAGTTTTCAAACAGGGAACCACGAGCAGTACTTC
TRBD2	TRBV5-1	15	NA	TRBJ2-3	CASRPTSGSYGMQYF	TGCGCCAGCAGACCCACTAGCGGGAGTTACGGTATGCAGTATTTT
NA	TRBV4-1	18	NA	TRBJ2-4	CASSQDIGGSSTKNIQYF	TGCGCCAGCAGCCAAGATATCGGGGGAAGTTCTACCAAAAACATTCAGTACTTC
NA	TRBV19	15	few	TRBJ2-1	CASSTLFRDSNEQFF	TGTGCCAGTAGTACCCTGTTTCGGGACTCCAATGAGCAGTTCTTC
NA	TRBV18	16	few	TRBJ1-2	CASSPPAGGEYYGYTF	TGTGCCAGCTCACCACCGGCTGGGGGCGAGTACTATGGCTACACCTTC
TRBD1	TRBV18	16	NA	TRBJ1-2	CASSPPIVDRGHGYTF	TGTGCCAGCTCACCACCGATAGTGGACAGGGGACATGGCTACACCTTC
NA	TRBV5-1	16	few	TRBJ2-1	CASRTTAGIRENEQFF	TGCGCCAGCCGGACCACGGCGGGGATCCGGGAGAATGAGCAGTTCTTC
NA	TRBV6-6	13	NA	TRBJ1-2	CASTGTPNYGYTF	TGTGCCAGCACCGGGACACCTAACTATGGCTACACCTTC
NA	TRBV4-3	16	NA	TRBJ2-1	CASSPRRGGGLNEQFF	TGCGCCAGCAGCCCCAGACGTGGTGGGGGGTTGAATGAGCAGTTCTTC